The 15 T cell receptor beta chains below all came from one sample that was sequenced in a study of T cell responses to AZD1222 COVID-19 vaccine. Libraries were prepared by immunoSEQ multiplex PCR; TCRdb keeps only in-frame clonotypes and omits some of them. Found here are about 120,000 clones, over 75% of them singletons; the top ten hold 3% to 4%. Here the sequenced sample was peripheral blood, taken on day 0 of MenACWY control vaccination. The receptors were sampled from an adult in good health.

This chain connects TRBV28 to TRBJ1-4; possible D gene TRBD1, 5 bases. The ends were cut back, 10 bases at V and 5 bases at J, with 17 bases in the middle. Germline assignment: CDR1 MDHEN and CDR2 SYDVKM. The CDR3 spans 14 residues. The CDR3 DNA sequence: TGTGCCACTACCATGACAGCCTTAAATGAAAAACTGTTTTTT. Translating it yields CATTMTALNEKLFF.

The V and J genes are TRBV2 and TRBJ2-3; maybe TRBD1 (6 bases). This CDR3 comprises 16 residues. Trimming cost V 4 bases and J 0 bases, with 14 bases left between them. Germline CDR1 reads SNHLY; CDR2 reads FYNNEI. The CDR3 sequence is CASSAPTGRSTDTQYF. CDR3 nucleotides: TGTGCCAGCAGTGCACCGACAGGAAGGAGCACAGATACGCAGTATTTT.

The chain joins TRBV25-1 to TRBJ2-7, with D unclear. Germline V gene lookup returns CDR1 MGHDK and CDR2 SYGVNS. There are 11 residues in the CDR3. Trimming cost V 1 base and J 6 bases, with 4 bases left between them. The CDR3 spells CASSEWAEQYF. CDR3 DNA: TGTGCCAGCAGTGAATGGGCCGAGCAGTACTTC.

This rearrangement joins TRBV19 to TRBJ1-2, with unresolved D. Deletions cut 6 bases from V and 1 base from J, with 9 bases between. This CDR3 spans 13 amino acids. Germline V CDR1 and CDR2: LNHDA, SQIVND (reference sequence). In nucleotides, the CDR3 is TGTGCCAGTAGCCGCACAGATAACTATGGCTACACCTTC. Translation gives CASSRTDNYGYTF.

V and J are TRBV5-4 and TRBJ1-1; weak D call: TRBD1 (5 bases). Trimming removed 0 bases at V and 3 bases at J, with 15 bases between. CDR1 is SGHNT, CDR2 YYREEE, per germline (reference sequence). CDR3 length: 16 amino acids. Written as DNA, the CDR3 is TGTGCCAGCAGCTTGGGGGACCCAGGGAGCCACACTGAAGCTTTCTTT. Encoded protein: CASSLGDPGSHTEAFF.

V and J are TRBV7-2 and TRBJ1-6; 9 bases are shared with TRBD1. Trimming at V came to 6 bases and at J to 5 bases, leaving 5 bases not matched to a gene. The CDR3 runs to 15 residues. Germline V gene sequence: CDR1 SGHTA, CDR2 FQGNSA. CDR3 bases: TGTGCCAGCAGGACAGGGGGAGGTGATAATTCACCCCTCCACTTT. This gives the protein CASRTGGGDNSPLHF.

The chain couples TRBV6-5 to TRBJ2-7; 9 nucleotides align to TRBD1. This CDR3 spans 15 amino acids. The germline V gene encodes CDR1 MNHEY and CDR2 SVGAGI. V was clipped by 4 bases and J by 0 bases; unmatched bases: 4. The CDR3 loop reads CASSSLTGGSYEQYF. CDR3 nucleotide sequence: TGTGCCAGCAGTTCCTTGACAGGGGGCTCCTACGAGCAGTACTTC.

The genes are TRBV25-1 and TRBJ1-4; 10 nucleotides agree with TRBD1. The germline gives CDR1 MGHDK, CDR2 SYGVNS. The junction had 7 bases not matched to a gene; V was cut back by 5 bases and J by 7 bases. The CDR3 has 15 residues. The CDR3 bases are TGTGCCAGCAGTTCGACAGGGGGCGCGGGTGAAAAACTGTTTTTT. Protein product: CASSSTGGAGEKLFF.

The V call is TRBV7-2, the J call TRBJ2-1; D call uncertain. The germline V and J ends were trimmed by 2 bases and 2 bases, with 7 bases remaining between them. Germline lookup yields CDR1 SGHTA and CDR2 FQGNSA. This CDR3 is 14 amino acids long. CDR3 bases: TGTGCCAGCAGCTTACCCGGCGCCTACAATGAGCAGTTCTTC. It specifies CASSLPGAYNEQFF.

The gene calls are TRBV10-3 and TRBJ2-7, with D possibly being TRBD1 or TRBD2 (5 bases each). Looked up from germline, CDR1 is ENHRY and CDR2 is SYGVKD. Trimming stripped 8 bases from V and 5 bases from J, with 16 bases between. The CDR3 consists of 13 residues. The CDR3 region has the DNA TGTGCCATCTCCCGTCCGGGGCCCGACGAGCAGTACTTC. It yields the protein CAISRPGPDEQYF.

This clone was counted once. The gene calls are TRBV4-2 and TRBJ2-2; 8 bases align to TRBD1. The CDR3 is 15 residues long. Germline loops: CDR1 LGHNA, CDR2 YNFKEQ. J was trimmed by 6 bases and V by 2 bases; bases with no gene match: 5. Here the CDR3 reads CASSQFDRGAGELFF. The CDR3 nucleotides read TGTGCCAGCAGCCAATTTGACAGGGGTGCCGGGGAGCTGTTTTTT.

The chain joins TRBV28 to TRBJ1-1, with D hard to call. The CDR3 totals 11 residues. The germline CDR1 and CDR2 sequences are MDHEN and SYDVKM. Trimming pared 6 bases from V and 1 base from J, leaving 3 bases between. The CDR3 DNA sequence: TGTGCCAGCAGCGAGAACACTGAAGCTTTCTTT. It is translated as CASSENTEAFF. The entire variable domain, with the rest obtained from reference TRBV28 and TRBJ1-1, is as follows: DVKVTQSSRYLVKRTGEKVFLECVQDMDHENMFWYRQDPGLGLRLIYFSYDVKMKEKGDIPEGYSVSREKKERFSLILESASTNQTSMYLCASSENTEAFFGQGTRLTVV.

V usage is TRBV4-1 and J usage is TRBJ1-1; 8 nucleotides match TRBD1. CDR1 is MGHRA, CDR2 YSYEKL, per germline. Unmatched junction bases numbered 11, after V lost 5 bases and J lost 3 bases. The CDR3 is 16 residues long. The CDR3 protein is CASSNAVGQAHTEAFF. In nucleotides, the CDR3 is TGCGCCAGCAGCAACGCGGTGGGACAGGCGCACACTGAAGCTTTCTTT.

This chain links TRBV7-9 with TRBJ2-5; 15 nucleotides line up with TRBD2. The germline V gene encodes CDR1 SEHNR and CDR2 FQNEAQ (reference sequence). V trimming: 8 bases; J trimming: 3 bases; junction bases outside the gene matches: 4. This CDR3 comprises 15 residues. CDR3 coding DNA: TGTGCCAGCGAGGGACTAGCGGGGGGAAAAGAGACCCAGTACTTC. Amino acid sequence: CASEGLAGGKETQYF.

V is TRBV7-9 and J is TRBJ1-1, with a tentative D call TRBD1 (5 bases). V was pared by 7 bases and J by 5 bases, with 17 bases between. The CDR3 extends over 14 amino acids. Germline V gene lookup returns CDR1 SEHNR and CDR2 FQNEAQ (reference sequence). CDR3 in amino acids: CASTQPGEETEAFF. CDR3 sequence (DNA): TGTGCCAGCACCCAACCGGGGGAAGAAACTGAAGCTTTCTTT.